A selection of T cell receptor beta chains follows, all from one sample in a study of cytomegalovirus exposure and HLA in healthy donors. Some clones are missing from TCRdb's copy, which holds only in-frame ones; the method was immunoSEQ multiplex PCR. The sample contains roughly 350,000 clones, roughly 89% of which appear only once. The specimen sequenced was PBMCs. The receptors shown here come from a woman between 18 and 29 years old in good health and CMV-seronegative. The CDR3 runs from the conserved cysteine through the conserved F or W. D genes are given only for firm matches. A row's size may be missing; if present it is once, few, many or a size class.

>TRBD2|.|TRBJ2-7|TRBV5-1
TGCGCCAGCAGCTTCGGACTAGCCTACGAGCAGTACTTC
CASSFGLAYEQYF
>TRBD1|once|TRBJ2-7|TRBV6-5
TGTGCCAGCAGTTCGGGACAGGGAATTTTGGGGCAGTACTTC
CASSSGQGILGQYF
>.|.|TRBJ1-2|TRBV25-1
TGTGCCAGCACCCTATCCGGGGGGGACTATGGCTACACCTTC
CASTLSGGDYGYTF
>TRBD1|.|TRBJ2-1|TRBV7-3
TGTGCCAGCAGCTTAAATTCGGGACAGGGGTACAATGAGCAGTTCTTC
CASSLNSGQGYNEQFF
>.|.|TRBJ2-1|TRBV15
TGTGCCACCCGCAAGAGGAGGACCTACAATGAGCAGTTCTTC
CATRKRRTYNEQFF
>.|.|TRBJ2-7|TRBV11-1
TGTGCCAGCAGCCCCCATAACGGCTACGAGCAGTACTTC
CASSPHNGYEQYF
>.|.|TRBJ2-5|TRBV5-1
TGCGCCAGCAGCTCGAAGCTAGCGTTCTTCAAAGAGACCCAGTACTTC
CASSSKLAFFKETQYF
>.|.|TRBJ2-2|TRBV5-1
TGCGCCAGTACCCTACAGGGTCACACCGGGGAGCTGTTTTTT
CASTLQGHTGELFF
>TRBD1|.|TRBJ2-2|TRBV11-2
TGTGCCAGCTCCCCGGGACAGGGAGGCACCGGGGAGCTGTTTTTT
CASSPGQGGTGELFF
>TRBD1|once|TRBJ1-5|TRBV19
TGTGCCAGTAGTAACAGGGGGAATCAGCCCCAGCATTTT
CASSNRGNQPQHF
>TRBD2|.|TRBJ2-7|TRBV4-1
TGCGCCAGCAGCGAGGGGGGACTAGCGGGCTACGAGCAGTACTTC
CASSEGGLAGYEQYF
>.|.|TRBJ1-1|TRBV4-3
TGCGCCAGCAGCCAAGACCGGGGGAACACTGAAGCTTTCTTT
CASSQDRGNTEAFF
>TRBD2|.|TRBJ2-2|TRBV5-1
TGCGCCAGCAGCTTGTCGGGACTAGCGGGAGCGGGGGAGCTGTTTTTT
CASSLSGLAGAGELFF
>TRBD2|.|TRBJ2-7|TRBV4-2
TGTGCCAGCAGCCAAGATTTGGGAGGACTAGCGGGAGTTCTCGAGCAGTACTTC
CASSQDLGGLAGVLEQYF
>TRBD1|.|TRBJ1-2|TRBV27
TGTGCCAGCAGCCCCGCCGGGGACAGGTACTATGGCTACACCTTC
CASSPAGDRYYGYTF
>.|.|TRBJ2-3|TRBV28
TGTGCCAGCAGTTTTATCCCCGACAGCGGGGATACGCAGTATTTT
CASSFIPDSGDTQYF
>.|once|TRBJ1-2|TRBV19
TGTGCCAGTAGTGATCAGGTTTATGGCTACACCTTC
CASSDQVYGYTF
>.|.|TRBJ1-2|TRBV5-3
TGTGCCAGACAGGAGGGGAGATATGGCTACACCTTC
CARQEGRYGYTF